The rows below give T cell receptor beta chains drawn from one sample of a study of vaccination and CD4 T cells after COVID-19. TCRdb fed the PCR reads into MiXCR, producing one record per CDR3 protein. The sample has some 25,000 distinct CDR3 sequences; under 65% are singletons. The source was CD4+ T cells from blood, collected before SARS-CoV-2 vaccination. The origin of the receptors is a human donor who had recovered from COVID-19. The CDR3 runs from the conserved cysteine through the conserved F or W. The D gene is left open where the match is weak.

TRBD2 TRBV5-1 CASSPTSGRETQYF
TRBD1 TRBV2 CASIQNRDRGKQPQHF
NA TRBV20-1 CSAFTSGNTIYF
NA TRBV20-1 CSAREATRYQETQYF
TRBD1 TRBV6-1 CASTFGTGSYEQYF
NA TRBV6-5 CASSYRTTMTDTGELSF
TRBD2 TRBV6-8 CASRHFRGGRGDTQYF
TRBD2 TRBV20-1 CSAKRGTTEQYF
NA TRBV20-1 CSARTLTRNSETQYF
NA TRBV20-1 CSARALTGQPQHF
TRBD2 TRBV11-1 CASSPGTSGTQETQYF
TRBD2 TRBV29-1 CSVEGASGRAQETQYF
TRBD1 TRBV10-1 CARQPQGQGPQHF
TRBD1 TRBV20-1 CSARDQSSRGDTQYF
NA TRBV6-5 CASSSAPTGPNTEAFF
NA TRBV20-1 CSLGGGPYEQYF
NA TRBV6-5 CASSYLTLALRQVDTQYF
NA TRBV10-3 CAISVPGEPQHF
NA TRBV27 CASSFGSLGANVLTF
NA TRBV20-1 CSVVRDPAYNEQFF
NA TRBV28 CASSPSGSETQYF
TRBD1 TRBV18 CASSLRQGSYGYTF
TRBD2 TRBV7-2 CASSRTSGSLTDTQYF
TRBD1 TRBV15 CATSYRGRDDEQYF
TRBD1 TRBV7-3 CASSPWDRNTEAFF
TRBD1 TRBV6-5 CASSYAIHRGRGANVLTF
NA TRBV7-9 CASSFGENEQFF
NA TRBV6-5 CASSWGANQPQHF
NA TRBV7-9 CASSLISANEAEQYF
TRBD2 TRBV20-1 CSAREAGKLYNEQFF
NA TRBV24-1 CATRDRTSTDTQYF
TRBD1 TRBV19 CASRDRGIGGYTF
NA TRBV12-3/TRBV12-4 CASSLEGPGANVLTF
TRBD2 TRBV20-1 CSAPISGNANTGELFF
TRBD1 TRBV12-3/TRBV12-4 CASSPQGTLNSPLHF
TRBD2 TRBV10-1 CASSESGSGSLGSYNEQFF
NA TRBV6-4 CASSPGRDTDTQYF
NA TRBV20-1 CSAGPISGRETQYF
NA TRBV7-2 CASGGRTSGANVLTF
TRBD2 TRBV7-9 CASSLGRPGLVGTYEQYF
TRBD1 TRBV6-1 CASRVDRDQETQYF
NA TRBV6-1 CASSQQGGLNSPLHF
NA TRBV21-1 CASSNSREAPIGGWAFF
TRBD2 TRBV6-1 CASTPGGDNEQFF
NA TRBV20-1 CSARDRSGTQRRETQYF
NA TRBV7-9 CASSSDGANNYNEQFF
NA TRBV6-1 CASSELDNQPQHF
NA TRBV7-9 CASSLALGNTEAFF
NA TRBV7-5 CISVPEVGTVGNSPLHF
NA TRBV19 CASSMGTFNEQFF
NA TRBV28 CASSPQALALHF